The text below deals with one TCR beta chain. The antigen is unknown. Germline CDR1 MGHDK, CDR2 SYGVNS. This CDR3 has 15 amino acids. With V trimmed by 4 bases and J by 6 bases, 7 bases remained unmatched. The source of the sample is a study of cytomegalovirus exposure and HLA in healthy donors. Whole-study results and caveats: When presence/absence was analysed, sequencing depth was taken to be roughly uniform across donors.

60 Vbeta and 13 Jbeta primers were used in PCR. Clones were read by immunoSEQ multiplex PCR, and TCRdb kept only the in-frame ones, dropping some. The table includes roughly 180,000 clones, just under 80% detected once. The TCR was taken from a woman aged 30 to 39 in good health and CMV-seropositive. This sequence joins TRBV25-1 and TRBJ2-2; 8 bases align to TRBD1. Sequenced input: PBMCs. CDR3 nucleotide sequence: TGTGCCAGCAGTGGGGCCAGGGGGCTATCCGGGGAGCTGTTTTTT. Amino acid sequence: CASSGARGLSGELFF.